This T cell receptor (beta chain) was identified in a study of blood T cells in healthy people across ages. Through a sample-barcoded 5' primer and a J-beta primer mix, a second PCR was run for roughly 7 to 12 cycles. TCRdb re-analysed the 5' RACE reads in MiXCR, keeping a single row per CDR3 protein. Here the sample spans 700,000 or so distinct CDR3 sequences, over 40% being singletons. CDR1 is SGHTA, CDR2 FQGTGA, per germline. The CDR3 spans 15 residues. V was clipped by 3 bases and J by 7 bases; unmatched bases: 9. This chain connects TRBV7-3 to TRBJ1-1, with TRBD1 identical over 9 bases. The receptor was isolated from a man of 80 years or more in good health. The sequencing input was blood. The CDR3 loop is CASSLSRQGQGEAFF. The CDR3 nucleotides read TGTGCCAGCAGCTTGTCTCGACAGGGACAGGGTGAAGCTTTCTTT.